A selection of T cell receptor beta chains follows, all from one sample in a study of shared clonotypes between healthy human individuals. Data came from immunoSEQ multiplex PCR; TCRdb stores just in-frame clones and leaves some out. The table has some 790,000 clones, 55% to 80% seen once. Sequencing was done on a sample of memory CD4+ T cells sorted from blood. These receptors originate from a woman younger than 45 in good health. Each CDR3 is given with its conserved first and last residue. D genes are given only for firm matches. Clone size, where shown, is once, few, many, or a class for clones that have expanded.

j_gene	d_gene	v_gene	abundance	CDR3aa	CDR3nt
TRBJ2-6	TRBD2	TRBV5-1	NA	CASSQRTSGFSGANVLTF	TGCGCCAGCAGCCAACGGACTAGCGGTTTCTCTGGGGCCAACGTCCTGACTTTC
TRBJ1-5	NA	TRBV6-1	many	CASSEVWGNNQPQHF	TGTGCCAGCAGTGAAGTTTGGGGTAACAATCAGCCCCAGCATTTT
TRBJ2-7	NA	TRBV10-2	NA	CASSVSGAREQYF	TGCGCCAGCAGTGTTTCAGGGGCTCGCGAGCAGTACTTC
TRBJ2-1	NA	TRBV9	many	CASSVLGHYNEQFF	TGTGCCAGCAGCGTCCTGGGACACTACAATGAGCAGTTCTTC
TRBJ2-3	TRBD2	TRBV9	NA	CASSTSGSTQYF	TGTGCCAGCAGCACAAGCGGGAGTACGCAGTATTTT
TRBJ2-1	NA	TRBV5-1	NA	CASSDQTDYNEQFF	TGCGCCAGCAGCGACCAGACAGATTACAATGAGCAGTTCTTC
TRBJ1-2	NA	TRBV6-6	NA	CPSTGNYGYTF	TGCCCCTCTACAGGAAACTATGGCTACACCTTC
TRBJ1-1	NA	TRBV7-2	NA	CASSLDVTWNTEAFF	TGTGCCAGCAGCTTAGACGTAACCTGGAACACTGAAGCTTTCTTT
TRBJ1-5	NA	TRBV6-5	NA	CASGESNQPQHF	TGTGCCAGCGGGGAGTCCAATCAGCCCCAGCATTTT
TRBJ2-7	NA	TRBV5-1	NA	CASSLYSGREQYF	TGCGCCAGCAGCTTGTACTCGGGACGCGAGCAGTACTTC
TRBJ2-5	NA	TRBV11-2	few	CASSLLESVQETQYF	TGTGCCAGCAGCTTGTTGGAGAGCGTACAAGAGACCCAGTACTTC
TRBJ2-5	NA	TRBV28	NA	CASSLLRVGQETQYF	TGTGCCAGCAGTTTACTCAGGGTAGGCCAAGAGACCCAGTACTTC
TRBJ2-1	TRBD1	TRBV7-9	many	CASSSDRGNEQFF	TGTGCCAGCAGCTCCGACAGGGGCAATGAGCAGTTCTTC
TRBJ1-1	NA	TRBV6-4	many	CASSDEAGSTEAFF	TGTGCCAGCAGTGACGAGGCGGGTAGCACTGAAGCTTTCTTT
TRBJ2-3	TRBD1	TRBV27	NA	CASSPLGTGSSTDTQYF	TGTGCCAGCAGTCCTCTCGGGACAGGGTCGAGCACAGATACGCAGTATTTT
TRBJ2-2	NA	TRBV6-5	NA	CASSYLGGELFF	TGTGCCAGCAGTTATTTGGGCGGGGAGCTGTTTTTT
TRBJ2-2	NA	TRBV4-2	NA	CASSRSLDSTGELFF	TGTGCCAGCAGCCGCAGTTTGGACAGCACCGGGGAGCTGTTTTTT
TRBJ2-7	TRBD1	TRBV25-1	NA	CASSKQGESYEQYF	TGTGCCAGCAGCAAACAGGGGGAATCCTACGAGCAGTACTTC
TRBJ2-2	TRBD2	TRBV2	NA	CASSGTGTSGRPNTGELFF	TGTGCCAGCAGTGGGACAGGGACTAGCGGGAGACCTAACACCGGGGAGCTGTTTTTT
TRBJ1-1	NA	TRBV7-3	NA	CASSETVNTEAFF	TGTGCCAGCAGCGAGACGGTGAACACTGAAGCTTTCTTT
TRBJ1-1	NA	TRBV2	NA	CASSEVSRRAPMNTEAFF	TGTGCCAGCAGTGAAGTCTCACGGCGAGCACCCATGAACACTGAAGCTTTCTTT
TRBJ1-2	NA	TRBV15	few	CATSRAGQQNYGYTF	TGTGCCACCAGCAGAGCAGGACAGCAAAACTATGGCTACACCTTC
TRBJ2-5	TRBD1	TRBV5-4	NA	CASSLSGQGWQTQYF	TGTGCCAGCAGCTTATCCGGACAGGGTTGGCAGACCCAGTACTTC
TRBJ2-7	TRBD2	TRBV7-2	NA	CASSASGTSGSPYEQYF	TGTGCCAGCAGCGCCTCCGGGACTAGCGGGAGTCCCTACGAGCAGTACTTC
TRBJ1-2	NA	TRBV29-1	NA	CSVVNRRGYTF	TGCAGCGTTGTTAACAGGCGCGGCTACACCTTC
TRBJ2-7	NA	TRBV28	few	CASSWNRRGEQYF	TGTGCCAGCAGTTGGAACCGACGGGGCGAGCAGTACTTC
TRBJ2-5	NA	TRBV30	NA	CAWASQETQYF	TGTGCCTGGGCGAGTCAAGAGACCCAGTACTTC
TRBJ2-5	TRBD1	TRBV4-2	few	CASSQGGTGNGGQETQYF	TGTGCCAGCAGCCAAGGGGGGACAGGGAATGGCGGCCAAGAGACCCAGTACTTC
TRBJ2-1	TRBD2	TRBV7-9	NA	CASSPKGAGGDNEQFF	TGTGCCAGCAGCCCCAAGGGGGCGGGAGGGGACAATGAGCAGTTCTTC
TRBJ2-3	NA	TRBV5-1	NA	CASSSNTDAKGTQYF	TGCGCCAGCAGCAGCAACACAGACGCAAAGGGTACGCAGTATTTT
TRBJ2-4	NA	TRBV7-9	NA	CASAGNIQYF	TGTGCCAGCGCTGGAAACATTCAGTACTTC
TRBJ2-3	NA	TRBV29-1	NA	CSVDLGTDTQYF	TGCAGCGTTGATCTGGGGACAGATACGCAGTATTTT
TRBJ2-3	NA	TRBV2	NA	CAAGTTFPTDTQYF	TGTGCCGCAGGGACCACCTTCCCCACAGATACGCAGTATTTT
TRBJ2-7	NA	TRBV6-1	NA	CASSTSSSYEQYF	TGTGCCAGCAGTACTTCCAGCTCCTACGAGCAGTACTTC
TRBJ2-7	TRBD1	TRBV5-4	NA	CASSTGQHSYEQYF	TGTGCCAGCAGCACGGGACAGCACTCCTACGAGCAGTACTTC
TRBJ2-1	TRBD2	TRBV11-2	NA	CASSLEGQSSSGRANEQFF	TGTGCCAGCAGCTTAGAAGGGCAGTCATCTAGCGGGAGGGCAAATGAGCAGTTCTTC
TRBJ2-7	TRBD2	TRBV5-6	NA	CASSIRSGGTYEQYF	TGTGCCAGCAGTATAAGAAGCGGGGGAACCTACGAGCAGTACTTC
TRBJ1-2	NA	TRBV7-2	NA	CASSLLSSFYGYTF	TGTGCCAGCAGCTTACTGTCATCCTTCTATGGCTACACCTTC
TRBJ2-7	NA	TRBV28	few	CASSSLLAGRSYEQYF	TGTGCCAGCAGTTCCCTTTTGGCGGGAAGGTCCTACGAGCAGTACTTC
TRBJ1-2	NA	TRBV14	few	CASSTQLNYGYTF	TGTGCCAGCAGCACCCAGCTTAACTATGGCTACACCTTC
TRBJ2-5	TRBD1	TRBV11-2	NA	CASSYTRTGRETQYF	TGTGCCAGCAGCTATACCCGGACAGGCAGAGAGACCCAGTACTTC
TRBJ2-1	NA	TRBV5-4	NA	CASSVGLNEQFF	TGTGCCAGCAGTGTAGGGTTGAATGAGCAGTTCTTC
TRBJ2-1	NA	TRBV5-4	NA	CASSLTSSLYNEQFF	TGTGCCAGCAGCTTGACGTCTTCTCTTTACAATGAGCAGTTCTTC
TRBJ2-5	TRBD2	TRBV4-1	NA	CASSQDRGLAGEETQYF	TGCGCCAGCAGCCAAGATAGGGGACTAGCGGGGGAAGAGACCCAGTACTTC
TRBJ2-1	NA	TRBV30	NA	CAWSGPTQNSYNEQFF	TGTGCCTGGAGTGGCCCGACCCAGAACTCCTACAATGAGCAGTTCTTC